This TCR beta chain was sequenced during a study of T-cell reconstitution after alpha-beta-depleted transplantation in children (dated by TCRdb to the mid-2010s). General notes on the study: Using TCR repertoire profiling, the study quantitatively followed how T-cell immune reconstitution unfolded in children after TCRalphabeta/CD19-depleted allogeneic hematopoietic cell transplantation.

The CDR3 numbers 14 residues from cysteine through phenylalanine. Solely the CDR3 DNA is kept, with 42 bases framed from the first base. Between the V and J ends, shortened by 4 bases and 4 bases respectively, the junction contains 13 bases. CDR1 and CDR2, looked up from the germline V gene (reference sequence), are SGHNT and YYREEE. Beyond this particular receptor, the publication reports: The frequencies of hyperexpanded clones fell over the following months, and after one year, T-cell counts and TCRbeta diversity were mostly attributed to newly produced T cells. In some patients, high TCRbeta diversity at day 60 was attributed to recipient T cells and intrathymic progenitors that had survived conditioning. Apparently early alphabetaT-cell count recovery about two months after transplant reportedly relied on only several hundred rapidly expanded clones derived from non-depleted graft cells.

The sample's treatment or condition label, in plain terms: allogeneic hematopoietic cell transplantation with graft depleted of TCRalphabeta T cells and CD19 B cells. Transplant recipients were children who received TCRalphabeta/CD19-depleted allogeneic hematopoietic cell grafts. This clonotype was picked up a small number of times. Its specific antigen is unknown. No per-base quality is available; no much larger clone lies one base away. The library relied on PCR. Sequencing was performed on an Illumina HiSeq 2500. Molecular barcoding was employed in the preparation of TCR libraries, with unique molecular identifiers being used to normalize TCRbeta repertoire quantification. The raw public data were reprocessed by TCRdb itself: fastp quality trimming at Q25, MiXCR clonotype calling, in-frame beta chains only. Duplicate CDR3 protein sequences are folded into a single record with the most common DNA and genes. This sample is represented by around 450,000 distinct CDR3 sequences; more than 9% of them were singletons. Just over 2% of the sample belongs to the ten largest clones.

Sequences were derived from PBMCs, sampled before TCRalphabeta/CD19-depleted stem cell transplant. The TCR comes from a child aged 2-15 years with inherited bone marrow failure, due to receive a stem cell transplant. In this chain, TRBV5-4 is recombined with TRBJ2-3; a weak D assignment points to TRBD2 (6 bases agree). The DNA reads TGTGCCAGCAGCCCCGGAGGGGCGGCAGATACGCAGTATTTT. Its translation is CASSPGGAADTQYF.